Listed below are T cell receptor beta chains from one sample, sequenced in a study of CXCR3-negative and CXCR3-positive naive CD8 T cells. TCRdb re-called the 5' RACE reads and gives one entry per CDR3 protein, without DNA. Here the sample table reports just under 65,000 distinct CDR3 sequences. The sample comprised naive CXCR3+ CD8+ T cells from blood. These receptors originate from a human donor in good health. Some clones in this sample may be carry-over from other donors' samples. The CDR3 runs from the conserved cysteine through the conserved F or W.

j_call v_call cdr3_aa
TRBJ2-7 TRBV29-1 CSVAGGGQEPYEQYF
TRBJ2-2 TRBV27 CASSWATGELFF
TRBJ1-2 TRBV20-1 CSARDPGLSYGYTF
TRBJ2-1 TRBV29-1 CSIAQSINNEQFF
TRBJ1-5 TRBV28 CASSLRPGGVQPQHF
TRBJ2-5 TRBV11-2 CASSIRTSGSLRQETQYF
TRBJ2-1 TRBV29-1 CSAEGDLDNEQFF
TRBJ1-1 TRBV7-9 CASSLDGVNTEAFF
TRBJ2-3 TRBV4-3 CASSPLRDREITDTQYF
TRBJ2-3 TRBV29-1 CSVMGGKGTDTQYF
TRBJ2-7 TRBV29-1 CSGRDWTSYEQYF
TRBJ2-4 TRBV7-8 CASSGGGQRVLAKNIQYF